This TCR beta chain was captured in a study of blood T cells in healthy people across ages. In germline, CDR1 is LGHDT, CDR2 YNNKEL (reference sequence). The CDR3 consists of 14 residues. Trimming took 4 bases from V and 5 from J, leaving 12 bases between them. Isolation of PBMCs gave at least 7 million cells per sample. The use of a sample-barcoded 5' primer and a J-beta primer mix characterized a second PCR of roughly 6 to 11 cycles. TCRdb reanalysed the 5' RACE reads using MiXCR and keeps one entry per CDR3 protein. The table shows over 700,000 distinct CDR3 sequences, with about 55% occurring only once. The sample holds a few counts of this clonotype.

The V call is TRBV3-1, the J call TRBJ1-5, with D maybe TRBD1 (5 bases). Material: blood. The sequence came from an elderly man in good health. The chain's CDR3 is CASSPRQGDQPQHF. CDR3 DNA: TGTGCCAGCAGCCCCCGCCAGGGAGATCAGCCCCAGCATTTT.